This TCR beta chain was observed in a study of blood T cell repertoires in COVID-19. Study as a whole: Both acute and convalescent COVID-19 samples were obtained from the United States, Italy and Spain. Nucleic acid was either cDNA or gDNA, and it came from T cells, B-cell-depleted T cells, or PBMCs.

The CDR3 spans 15 residues. V lost 4 bases and J 3 bases, leaving 18 bases between the germline ends. From germline, CDR1 is GTSNPN and CDR2 SVGIG (reference sequence). Per the original methods: For nucleated cells, counts were estimated from reference gene primer amplification. TCRdb keeps only in-frame clones here, not all; method: immunoSEQ multiplex PCR. V and J calls and clone size follow that table, whereas D and trimming were derived from the DNA. The sample has under 350,000 clones; about nine tenths are singletons. The chain is built from TRBV30 and TRBJ1-2, with TRBD1 as a possible D gene (5 bases). Source material: peripheral blood. The clonotype comes from a man aged 45-65 years with acute or convalescent COVID-19. The CDR3 DNA follows: TGTGCCTGGACCCCACGGGAGGGGATAGACTATGGCTACACCTTC. It codes for CAWTPREGIDYGYTF.